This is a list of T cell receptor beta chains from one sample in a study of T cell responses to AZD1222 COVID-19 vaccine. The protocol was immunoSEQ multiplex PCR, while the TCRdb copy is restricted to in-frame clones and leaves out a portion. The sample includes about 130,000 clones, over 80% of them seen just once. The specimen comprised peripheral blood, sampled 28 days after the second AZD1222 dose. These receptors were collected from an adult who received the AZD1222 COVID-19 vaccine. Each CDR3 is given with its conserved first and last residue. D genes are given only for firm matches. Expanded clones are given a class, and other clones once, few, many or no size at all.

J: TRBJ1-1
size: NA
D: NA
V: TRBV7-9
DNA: TGTGCCAGCAGCTTAGTTGGTGGCCGGAGGAACACTGAAGCTTTCTTT
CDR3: CASSLVGGRRNTEAFF

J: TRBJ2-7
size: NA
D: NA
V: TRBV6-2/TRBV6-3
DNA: TGTGCCAGCAGTTACAGCGGGCTACGGGGACCCTACGAGCAGTACTTC
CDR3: CASSYSGLRGPYEQYF

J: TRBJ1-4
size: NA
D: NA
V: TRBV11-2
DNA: TGTGCCAGCAGCTTAGCCCGGACAGCCAGCAAACTGTTTTTT
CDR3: CASSLARTASKLFF

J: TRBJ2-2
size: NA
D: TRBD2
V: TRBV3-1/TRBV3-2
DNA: TGTGCCAGCAGCCAAGAAATAGCGGGGGGGAACACCGGGGAGCTGTTTTTT
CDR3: CASSQEIAGGNTGELFF

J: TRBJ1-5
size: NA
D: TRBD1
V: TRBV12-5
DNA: TGTGCTAGTGGACCTGGACAGGGTATTCAGCCCCAGCATTTT
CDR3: CASGPGQGIQPQHF

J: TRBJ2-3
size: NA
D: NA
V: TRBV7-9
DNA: TGTGCCAGCGCTTGGGGGACAGATACGCAGTATTTT
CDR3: CASAWGTDTQYF

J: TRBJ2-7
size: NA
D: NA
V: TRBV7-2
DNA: TGTGCCAGCAGAGGGACAATTTACTCCTACGAGCAGTACTTC
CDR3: CASRGTIYSYEQYF

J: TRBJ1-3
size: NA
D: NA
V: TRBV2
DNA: TGTGCCAGCAGGGAGGGGGGAAGAAACACCATATATTTT
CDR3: CASREGGRNTIYF

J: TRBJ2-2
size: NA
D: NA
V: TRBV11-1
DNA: TGTGCCAGCAGCCCCTGGACCACCGGGGAGCTGTTTTTT
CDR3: CASSPWTTGELFF

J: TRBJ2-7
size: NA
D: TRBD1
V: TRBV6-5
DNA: TGTGCCAGCAGAGTGGGACAGGGGGCCCTCTACGAGCAGTACTTC
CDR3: CASRVGQGALYEQYF

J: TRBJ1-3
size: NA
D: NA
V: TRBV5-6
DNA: TGTGCCAGCAGCCCCTATGACGGAGCAATCTCTGGAAACACCATATATTTT
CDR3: CASSPYDGAISGNTIYF

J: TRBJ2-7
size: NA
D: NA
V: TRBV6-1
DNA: TGTGCCAGCAGTGAAGGGACAGCAAAAGCCTACGAGCAGTACTTC
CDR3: CASSEGTAKAYEQYF

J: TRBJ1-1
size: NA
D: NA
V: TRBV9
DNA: TGTGCCAGCAGCGTAGCCCAGAACACTGAAGCTTTCTTT
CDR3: CASSVAQNTEAFF

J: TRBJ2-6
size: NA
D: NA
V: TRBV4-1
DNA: TGCGCCAGCAGCCAACCCGGGAGAACTGGGGCCAACGTCCTGACTTTC
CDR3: CASSQPGRTGANVLTF

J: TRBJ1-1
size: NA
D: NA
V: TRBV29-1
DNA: NA
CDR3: CSVEWGTGTTFF

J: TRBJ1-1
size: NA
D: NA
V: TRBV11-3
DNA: TGTGCCAGCAGCCGAAACGGATTCCGGGTGGGAGGCACTGAAGCTTTCTTT
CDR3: CASSRNGFRVGGTEAFF

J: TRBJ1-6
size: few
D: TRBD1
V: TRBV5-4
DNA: TGTGCCAGCAACGTTAACCGACAGGGGGCAAATTCACCCCTCCACTTT
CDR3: CASNVNRQGANSPLHF

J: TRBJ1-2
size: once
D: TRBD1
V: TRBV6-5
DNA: TGTGCCAGCAGTTACCGGGACAGGGGGTATGGCTACACCTTC
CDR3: CASSYRDRGYGYTF

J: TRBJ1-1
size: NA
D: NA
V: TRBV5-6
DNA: TGTGCCAGCAGCCGTAGGGGACCGGGAGACACTGAAGCTTTCTTT
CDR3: CASSRRGPGDTEAFF

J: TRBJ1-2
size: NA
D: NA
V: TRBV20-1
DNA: TGCAGTGCTAAGGTACCGGGAGGCTACACCTTC
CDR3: CSAKVPGGYTF

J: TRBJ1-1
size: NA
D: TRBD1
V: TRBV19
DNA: TGTGCCAGTAGTACTTACAGGGGGCGAAACACTGAAGCTTTCTTT
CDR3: CASSTYRGRNTEAFF

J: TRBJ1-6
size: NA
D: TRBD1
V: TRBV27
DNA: TGTGCCAGCACCGCCGGAGGGACAGGTAATTCACCCCTCCACTTT
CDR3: CASTAGGTGNSPLHF